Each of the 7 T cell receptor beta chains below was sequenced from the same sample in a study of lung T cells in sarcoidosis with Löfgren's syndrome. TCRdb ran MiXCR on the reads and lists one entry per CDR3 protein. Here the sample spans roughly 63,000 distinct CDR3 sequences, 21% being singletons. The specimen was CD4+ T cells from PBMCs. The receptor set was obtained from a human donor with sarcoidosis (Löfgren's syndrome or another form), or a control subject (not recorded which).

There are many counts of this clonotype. For the CDR3, the DNA is TGTGCCAGCAGCTCAACTGGCGGAATCTCCGGAAACACCATATATTTT. Residues: CASSSTGGISGNTIYF. J is TRBJ1-3 and V is TRBV7-2; D not certain. Germline CDR1 is SGHTA and CDR2 is FQGNSA. Between the trimmed V and J ends, which lost 4 bases and 4 bases, there was a span of 17 bases. The CDR3 runs to 16 residues.

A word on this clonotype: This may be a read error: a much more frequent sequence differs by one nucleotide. The CDR3 DNA sequence: TGTGCCGGCACTGAGGGGGGAAAGGGTGAAGCTTTCTTT. Translated, it gives CAGTEGGKGEAFF. The chain recombines TRBV28 with TRBJ1-1, with D tentatively TRBD1 (6 bases). The ends were cut back, 11 bases at V and 7 bases at J, with 20 bases in the middle. Per germline, CDR1 MDHEN and CDR2 SYDVKM. The CDR3 runs to 13 residues.

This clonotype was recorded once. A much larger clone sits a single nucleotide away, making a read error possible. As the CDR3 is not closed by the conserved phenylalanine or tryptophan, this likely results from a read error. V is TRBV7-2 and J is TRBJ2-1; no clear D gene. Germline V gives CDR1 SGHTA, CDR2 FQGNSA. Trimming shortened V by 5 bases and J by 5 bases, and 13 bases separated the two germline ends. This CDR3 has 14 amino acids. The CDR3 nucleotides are TGTGCCAGCAGCCTGAGACGTGCTAACAATGAGCAGTTCCTC. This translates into CASSLRRANNEQFL.

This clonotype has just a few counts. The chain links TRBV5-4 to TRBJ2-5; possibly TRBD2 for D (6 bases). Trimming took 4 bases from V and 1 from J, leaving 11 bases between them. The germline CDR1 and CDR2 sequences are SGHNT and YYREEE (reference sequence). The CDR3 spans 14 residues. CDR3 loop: CASSTGALQETQYF. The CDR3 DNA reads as TGTGCCAGCAGCACGGGAGCTCTCCAAGAGACCCAGTACTTC.

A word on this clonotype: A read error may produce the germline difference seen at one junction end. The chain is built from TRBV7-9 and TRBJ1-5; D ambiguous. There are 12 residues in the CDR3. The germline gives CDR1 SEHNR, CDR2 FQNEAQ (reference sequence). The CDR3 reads CASSPIDQPQHF. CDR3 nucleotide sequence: TGTGCTAGCAGCCCTATCGATCAGCCCCAGCATTTT. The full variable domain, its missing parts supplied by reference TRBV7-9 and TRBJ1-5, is DTGVSQNPRHKITKRGQNVTFRCDPISEHNRLYWYRQTLGQGPEFLTYFQNEAQLEKSRLLSDRFSAERPKGSFSTLEIQRTEQGDSAMYLCASSPIDQPQHFGDGTRLSIL.

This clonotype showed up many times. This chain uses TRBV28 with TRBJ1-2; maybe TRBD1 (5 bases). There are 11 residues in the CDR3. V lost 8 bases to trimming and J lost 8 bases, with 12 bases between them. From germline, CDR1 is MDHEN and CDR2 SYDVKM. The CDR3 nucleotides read TGTGCCAGCGGGACTCGTGGAGGCTACACCTTC. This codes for CASGTRGGYTF.

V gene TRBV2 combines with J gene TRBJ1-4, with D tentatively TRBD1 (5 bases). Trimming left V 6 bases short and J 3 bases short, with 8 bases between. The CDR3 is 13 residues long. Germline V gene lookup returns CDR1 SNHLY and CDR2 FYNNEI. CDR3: CASRWGSNEKLFF. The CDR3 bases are TGTGCCAGCAGATGGGGGTCTAATGAAAAACTGTTTTTT.